The entry that follows covers one T cell receptor (beta chain) sequence. Its antigen remains unknown. Relative to the germline gene, one junction end is altered; a read error may explain this. This same CDR3 is encoded by further DNA sequences in the sample. This specimen belongs to a study of cytomegalovirus exposure and HLA in healthy donors. PCR amplification relied on 60 Vbeta primers (plus 13 Jbeta primers). In the original analysis: An analysis that came later counted around 80 million unique TCR beta chains, some 11 million shared. Method: immunoSEQ multiplex PCR; TCRdb's copy keeps in-frame clones and lacks some. V and J calls and clone size are copied from that table; D and trimming were computed from the DNA. The sample has about 260,000 clones, about 83% seen once. This CDR3 is 15 amino acids long. CDR1 is MNHEY and CDR2 is SMNVEV in the germline V gene (reference sequence). Study-level results: A previous analysis found most TCR beta V segments productive roughly 87% or roughly 30% of the time.

This sequence was found in a woman in her forties in good health and CMV-seropositive. Sequences were obtained from PBMCs. V is TRBV27 and J is TRBJ2-2; perhaps TRBD2 as D (6 bases). CDR3 in DNA: TGCGCCAGCAGACCCCGGGACTTGAACACCGGGGAGCTGTTTTTT. This encodes CASRPRDLNTGELFF.